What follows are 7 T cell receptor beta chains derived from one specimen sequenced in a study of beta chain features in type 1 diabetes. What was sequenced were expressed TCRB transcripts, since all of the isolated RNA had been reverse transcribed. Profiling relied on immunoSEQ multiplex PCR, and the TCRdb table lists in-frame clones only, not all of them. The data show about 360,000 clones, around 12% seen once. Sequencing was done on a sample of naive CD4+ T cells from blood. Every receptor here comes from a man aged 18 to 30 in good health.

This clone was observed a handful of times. This CDR3 is CASSLTPGVGELFF. The CDR3 DNA sequence: TGTGCCAGCAGCTTAACCCCAGGGGTGGGGGAGCTGTTTTTT. V usage is TRBV7-2 and J usage is TRBJ2-2, with D possibly being TRBD1 (6 bases). CDR3 length equals 14 residues. The V end was cut by 2 bases, the J end by 8 bases, with 12 bases between. Germline V gene sequence: CDR1 SGHTA, CDR2 FQGNSA.

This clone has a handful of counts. The CDR3, as DNA: TGTGCCAGCAGCTTGGGACACCTGAACACTGAAGCTTTCTTT. This gives the protein CASSLGHLNTEAFF. The genes are TRBV7-9 and TRBJ1-1, with D possibly matching TRBD1 (6 bases). The V gene lost 3 bases and the J gene lost 0 bases, with 8 bases spanning the gap. The CDR3 is 14 amino acids. Germline V gene data show CDR1 as SEHNR and CDR2 as FQNEAQ (reference sequence).

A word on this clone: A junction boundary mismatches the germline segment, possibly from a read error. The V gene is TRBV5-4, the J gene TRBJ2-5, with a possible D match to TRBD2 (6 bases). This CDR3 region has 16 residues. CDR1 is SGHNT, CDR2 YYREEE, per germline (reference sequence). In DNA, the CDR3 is TGCGCCAGCAGCCAAGATGTAGCGGCGAGATGGGAGACCCAGTACTTC. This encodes CASSQDVAARWETQYF.

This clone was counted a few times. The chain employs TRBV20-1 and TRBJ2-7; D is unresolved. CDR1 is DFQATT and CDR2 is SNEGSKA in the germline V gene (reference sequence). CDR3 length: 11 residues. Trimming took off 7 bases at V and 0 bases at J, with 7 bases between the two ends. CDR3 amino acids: CSGAPSYEQYF. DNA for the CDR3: TGCAGTGGGGCGCCCTCCTACGAGCAGTACTTC.

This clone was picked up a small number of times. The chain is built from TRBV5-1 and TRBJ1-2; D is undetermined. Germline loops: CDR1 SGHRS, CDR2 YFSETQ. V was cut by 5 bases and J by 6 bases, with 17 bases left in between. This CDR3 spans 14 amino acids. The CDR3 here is CASRVSRDGDGYTF. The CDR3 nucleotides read TGCGCCAGCAGGGTCTCGAGAGACGGGGATGGCTACACCTTC.

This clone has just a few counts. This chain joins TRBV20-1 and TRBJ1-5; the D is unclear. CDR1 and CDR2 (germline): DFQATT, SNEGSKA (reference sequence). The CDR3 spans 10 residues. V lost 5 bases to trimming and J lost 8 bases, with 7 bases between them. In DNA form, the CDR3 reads TGCAGTGCTGCCCCAGAGCCCCAGCATTTT. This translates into CSAAPEPQHF.

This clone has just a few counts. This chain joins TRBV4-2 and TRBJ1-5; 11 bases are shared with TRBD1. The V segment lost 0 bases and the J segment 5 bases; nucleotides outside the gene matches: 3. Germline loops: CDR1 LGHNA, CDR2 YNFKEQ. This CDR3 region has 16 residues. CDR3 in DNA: TGTGCCAGCAGCCAAGATGGGACAGGGGGTTATCAGCCCCAGCATTTT. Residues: CASSQDGTGGYQPQHF.